This T cell receptor beta chain was obtained from a study of T-cell memory formation after mild COVID-19. J gave up 7 bases and V 7 bases, and 9 bases lay outside the gene matches. The CDR3 is 13 amino acids. Germline values: CDR1 SGHAT, CDR2 FQDESV (reference sequence). MiXCR was run by TCRdb on the 5' RACE reads, yielding one entry per CDR3 protein. This sample has fewer than 600,000 distinct CDR3 sequences; roughly 20% occur once, and the top ten carry around 8.4%. The origin of this receptor is an adult woman who had mild COVID-19 (a few samples of this study predate the infection). Cell type and time point are not known. Sequencing input: PBMCs or a T cell subset sorted from them (not recorded which). This sequence joins TRBV11-1 and TRBJ2-7; 8 bases are shared with TRBD1. The CDR3 loop reads CASKDRDLTEQYF. The CDR3 region has the DNA TGTGCCAGCAAGGACAGGGATCTGACTGAGCAGTACTTC.